This T cell receptor beta chain was captured in a study of blood T cells in healthy people across ages. Germline V gene lookup returns CDR1 MNHEY and CDR2 SMNVEV (reference sequence). With 2 bases clipped from V and 1 base from J, the junction kept 3 bases outside the gene matches. The CDR3 sequence is 15 residues long. With a J-beta primer mix and a sample-barcoded 5' primer, a second PCR ran roughly 6 to 11 cycles. TCRdb called the 5' RACE reads again in MiXCR, with one record for every CDR3 protein. The sample has about 780,000 distinct CDR3 sequences, about 47% seen once. The authors isolated at least 6.5 million PBMCs per sample. Study-level results: Getting older went along with TCR beta diversity per million T cells dropping roughly linearly.

About this clonotype itself: The antigen is undetermined.

Sequences were obtained from blood. This chain joins TRBV27 and TRBJ2-5, with TRBD2 matching 8 bases. The receptor comes from a man older than 75 in good health. The CDR3 DNA reads as TGTGCCAGCAGTTTAATGGCGGGGGGCCAAGAGACCCAGTACTTC. Amino acid sequence: CASSLMAGGQETQYF.